The 17 T cell receptor beta chains given below trace back to one sample, sequenced in a study of cytotoxic CD8 clonotypes in ibrutinib-treated CLL. Profiled with immunoSEQ multiplex PCR; TCRdb holds only in-frame clones, not every one. Here the sample spans 250,000 to 350,000 clones, around 77% being singletons. The sequenced sample was PBMCs, obtained at disease progression, from a patient treated with ibrutinib. The origin of the receptors is a human donor with chronic lymphocytic leukemia.

This clone was seen a single time. The sample contains more than one DNA sequence encoding this CDR3. This sequence joins TRBV5-1 and TRBJ2-7; the match to TRBD2 covers 9 bases. The CDR3 consists of 15 residues. J lost 0 bases, V lost 5 bases, and 6 bases had no gene match. Germline V gene data show CDR1 as SGHRS and CDR2 as YFSETQ. For the CDR3, the DNA is TGCGCCAGCAGTCCTCTAGCGGGGAGCTCCTACGAGCAGTACTTC. Amino acids: CASSPLAGSSYEQYF.

The chain employs TRBV5-1 and TRBJ2-1; 8 nucleotides line up with TRBD1. Germline CDR1 reads SGHRS; CDR2 reads YFSETQ. V was pared by 0 bases and J by 2 bases, with 1 base of the junction left unmatched. The CDR3 totals 15 residues. CDR3: CASSLADRAYNEQFF. CDR3 nucleotide sequence: TGCGCCAGCAGCTTGGCGGACAGGGCCTACAATGAGCAGTTCTTC. Full variable domain (missing parts from reference TRBV5-1 and TRBJ2-1): KAGVTQTPRYLIKTRGQQVTLSCSPISGHRSVSWYQQTPGQGLQFLFEYFSETQRNKGNFPGRFSGRQFSNSRSEMNVSTLELGDSALYLCASSLADRAYNEQFFGPGTRLTVL.

This rearrangement joins TRBV4-1 to TRBJ2-3; maybe TRBD2 (6 bases). This CDR3 is built from 15 residues. V lost 4 bases to trimming and J lost 4 bases, with 15 bases between them. In germline, CDR1 is MGHRA, CDR2 YSYEKL. The CDR3 loop reads CASSRGAGSPDTQYF. CDR3 bases: TGCGCCAGCAGCCGGGGAGCCGGGAGTCCAGATACGCAGTATTTT.

The rearrangement joins TRBV11-2 to TRBJ2-3; D is undetermined. The CDR3 extends over 19 amino acids. Trimming shortened V by 5 bases and J by 2 bases, and 26 bases separated the two germline ends. Germline V lookup: CDR1 SGHAT, CDR2 FQNNGV. The CDR3: CASSPEINIFKWDTDTQYF. The CDR3 region has the DNA TGTGCCAGCAGCCCGGAGATTAATATCTTTAAATGGGACACAGATACGCAGTATTTT.

Only one count was recorded for this clone. This chain uses TRBV12-5 with TRBJ1-6, with D tentatively TRBD1 (5 bases). The CDR3 is 17 amino acids. Trimming stripped 0 bases from V and 0 bases from J, with 9 bases between. Germline lookup yields CDR1 LGHNT and CDR2 FRNRAP. This CDR3 is CASGLVQASSYNSPLHF. The CDR3 bases are TGTGCTAGTGGTTTGGTACAGGCCAGCTCCTATAATTCACCCCTCCACTTT.

The rearrangement links TRBV14 to TRBJ1-1; 9 bases are a match to TRBD1. Losses at the gene ends were 6 bases for V and 5 bases for J; bases not matched to a gene: 10. Germline CDR1 and CDR2: SGHDN and FVKESK. The CDR3 has 15 amino acids. The CDR3 sequence: CASRGNRGRRTEAFF. In DNA form, the CDR3 reads TGTGCCAGCAGGGGGAACAGGGGGCGAAGGACTGAAGCTTTCTTT.

J is TRBJ2-3 and V is TRBV10-3, with 11 bases identical to TRBD2. From germline, CDR1 is ENHRY and CDR2 SYGVKD. Germline trimming cut 4 bases from V and 2 bases from J; bases unmatched to any gene: 8. This CDR3 has 17 residues. The CDR3 nucleotides read TGTGCCATCAGTGCTAGCGGGGGGCTACTAAACACAGATACGCAGTATTTT. Translating gives CAISASGGLLNTDTQYF.

The chain couples TRBV4-3 to TRBJ2-1; TRBD1 matches at 8 bases. Trimming removed 3 bases from V and 5 bases from J; junction bases left unmatched: 9. CDR1 is LGHNA, CDR2 YSLEER, per germline. The CDR3 covers 16 residues. The CDR3 DNA follows: TGCGCCAGCAGCCAGTTCGGACAGGGTGAAGACAATGAGCAGTTCTTC. This translates into CASSQFGQGEDNEQFF.

A few counts support this clone. This sequence joins TRBV7-9 and TRBJ2-7; no definite D call. The V end was cut by 4 bases, the J end by 2 bases, with 15 bases between. Germline assignment: CDR1 SEHNR and CDR2 FQNEAQ (reference sequence). This CDR3 comprises 15 residues. In nucleotides, the CDR3 is TGTGCCAGCAGCTCGAGTGATGGTACGGCCTACGAGCAGTACTTC. It yields the protein CASSSSDGTAYEQYF.

The genes are TRBV6-6 and TRBJ1-1; possible D gene TRBD1, 6 bases. CDR1 is MNHNY, CDR2 SVGAGI, per germline (reference sequence). The CDR3 extends over 15 amino acids. Deletions cut 0 bases from V and 4 bases from J, with 12 bases between. This CDR3 reads CASSYSTQGSTEAFF. CDR3 sequence (DNA): TGTGCCAGCAGTTACTCGACCCAGGGGAGCACTGAAGCTTTCTTT.

The chain has TRBV7-9 and TRBJ2-1; D not resolved. The CDR3 is 15 amino acids. Per the germline V gene, CDR1 is SEHNR and CDR2 is FQNEAQ (reference sequence). V was clipped by 3 bases and J by 8 bases, with 17 bases between them. CDR3: CASSFDLGFSHEQFF. The DNA of the CDR3 is TGTGCCAGCAGCTTCGATCTGGGTTTTTCCCATGAGCAGTTCTTC. Combining the CDR3 with reference TRBV7-9 and TRBJ2-1 gives the whole variable domain DTGVSQNPRHKITKRGQNVTFRCDPISEHNRLYWYRQTLGQGPEFLTYFQNEAQLEKSRLLSDRFSAERPKGSFSTLEIQRTEQGDSAMYLCASSFDLGFSHEQFFGPGTRLTVL.

This chain links TRBV5-6 with TRBJ1-4, with D maybe TRBD1 (6 bases). The CDR3 has 14 amino acids. V was pared by 4 bases and J by 4 bases, with 11 bases between. Germline V gene data show CDR1 as SGHDT and CDR2 as YYEEEE. CDR3 in amino acids: CASSLGQDNEKLFF. CDR3 sequence (DNA): TGTGCCAGCAGCCTGGGACAAGATAATGAAAAACTGTTTTTT. The full variable domain, in which reference TRBV5-6 and TRBJ1-4 provide the parts outside the CDR3, is DAGVTQSPTHLIKTRGQQVTLRCSPKSGHDTVSWYQQALGQGPQFIFQYYEEEERQRGNFPDRFSGHQFPNYSSELNVNALLLGDSALYLCASSLGQDNEKLFFGSGTQLSVL.

The chain carries TRBV7-2 and TRBJ1-2; D is unclear. The V end was cut by 0 bases, the J end by 5 bases, with 13 bases between. This CDR3 comprises 15 residues. Germline V gene data show CDR1 as SGHTA and CDR2 as FQGNSA. The CDR3 spells CASSLAGSQWYGYTF. CDR3 coding DNA: TGTGCCAGCAGCTTAGCCGGGTCTCAGTGGTATGGCTACACCTTC.

In this sample, this clone turned up a few times. V and J are TRBV4-3 and TRBJ1-2; the D is unclear. The germline CDR1 and CDR2 sequences are LGHNA and YSLEER. Trimming left V 0 bases short and J 4 bases short, with 15 bases between. CDR3 size: 16 residues. The CDR3 loop reads CASSQENRDLGYGYTF. CDR3 DNA sequence: TGCGCCAGCAGCCAAGAAAATCGGGATCTGGGCTATGGCTACACCTTC.

The genes are TRBV5-1 and TRBJ2-2; D is uncertain. CDR1 is SGHRS and CDR2 is YFSETQ in the germline V gene. The CDR3 is 16 residues long. The germline V and J ends were trimmed by 1 base and 0 bases, with 10 bases remaining between them. The CDR3, as DNA: TGCGCCAGCAGCTTGCGCAGGACCCCGAACACCGGGGAGCTGTTTTTT. Protein product: CASSLRRTPNTGELFF. Full variable domain (rest looked up from reference TRBV5-1 and TRBJ2-2): KAGVTQTPRYLIKTRGQQVTLSCSPISGHRSVSWYQQTPGQGLQFLFEYFSETQRNKGNFPGRFSGRQFSNSRSEMNVSTLELGDSALYLCASSLRRTPNTGELFFGEGSRLTVL.

The gene calls are TRBV7-9 and TRBJ2-2; D may be TRBD2 (7 bases). The V gene lost 10 bases and the J gene lost 1 base, with 19 bases spanning the gap. Germline loops: CDR1 SEHNR, CDR2 FQNEAQ (reference sequence). This CDR3 has 16 amino acids. The CDR3 loop reads CATPDWGGENTGELFF. CDR3 bases: TGTGCCACTCCCGATTGGGGGGGCGAGAACACCGGGGAGCTGTTTTTT.

The chain employs TRBV19 and TRBJ2-7; 12 positions agree with TRBD2. The CDR3 runs 14 residues. Germline CDR1 is LNHDA and CDR2 is SQIVND (reference sequence). V shed 5 bases and J 6 bases; nucleotides not matched to a gene: 5. The CDR3 DNA follows: TGTGCCAGTAGTGTGACTAGCGGGAGCCGCGAGCAGTACTTC. It codes for CASSVTSGSREQYF.